Sequencing of this T cell receptor beta chain was carried out in a study of T cells in localized non-small cell lung cancer. Study-wide results and limits: It was uninvolved adjacent lung that showed the highest T cell clonality, exceeding tumor. Higher adjacent-lung clonality was associated with shorter survival. When the top 100 tumor clones were examined, a median about 60 of them also appeared in the adjacent lung, which was paired and uninvolved.

Here immunoSEQ multiplex PCR was the method, and the copy in TCRdb shows in-frame clones only, minus some. This sample has roughly 67,000 clones, with roughly 86% found just once. Trimming shortened V by 3 bases and J by 3 bases, and 7 bases separated the two germline ends. The CDR3 consists of 13 residues. The germline gives CDR1 SEHNR, CDR2 FQNEAQ (reference sequence). For this clone: Its antigen is not identified.

The V gene is TRBV7-9, the J gene TRBJ2-3, with D possibly matching TRBD1 (5 bases). The material was peripheral blood, obtained before any cancer treatment. The clonotype originates from a female donor older than 55 with stage I lung adenocarcinoma. CDR3 in amino acids: CASSFGATDTQYF. The CDR3 DNA reads as TGTGCCAGCAGCTTTGGGGCTACAGATACGCAGTATTTT.